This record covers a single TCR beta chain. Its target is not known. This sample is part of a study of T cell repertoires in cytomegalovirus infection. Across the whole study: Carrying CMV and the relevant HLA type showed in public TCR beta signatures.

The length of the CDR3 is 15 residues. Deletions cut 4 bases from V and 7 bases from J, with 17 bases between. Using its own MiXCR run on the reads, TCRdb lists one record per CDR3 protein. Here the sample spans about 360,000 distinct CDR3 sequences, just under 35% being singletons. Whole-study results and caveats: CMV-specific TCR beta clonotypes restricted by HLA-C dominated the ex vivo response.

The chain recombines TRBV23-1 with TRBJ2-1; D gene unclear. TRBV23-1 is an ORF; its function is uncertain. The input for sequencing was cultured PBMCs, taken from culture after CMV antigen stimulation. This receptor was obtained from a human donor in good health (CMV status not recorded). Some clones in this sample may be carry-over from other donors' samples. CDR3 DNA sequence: TGCGCCAGCAGTCTCTTCTGTTGGTCCGGTAATGAGCAGTTCTTC. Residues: CASSLFCWSGNEQFF.